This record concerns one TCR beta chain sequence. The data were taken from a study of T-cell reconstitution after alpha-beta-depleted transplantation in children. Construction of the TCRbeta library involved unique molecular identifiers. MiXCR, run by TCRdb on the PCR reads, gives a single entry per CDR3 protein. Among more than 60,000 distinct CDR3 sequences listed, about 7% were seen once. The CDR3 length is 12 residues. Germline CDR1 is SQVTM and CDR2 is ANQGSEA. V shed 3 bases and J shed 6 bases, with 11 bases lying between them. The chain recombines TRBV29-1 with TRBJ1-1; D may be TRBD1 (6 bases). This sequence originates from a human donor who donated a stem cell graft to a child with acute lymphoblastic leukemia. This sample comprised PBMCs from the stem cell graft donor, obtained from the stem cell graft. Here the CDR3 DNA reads TGCAGCGTTGACAAGGGGGGAGCTGAAGCTTTCTTT. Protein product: CSVDKGGAEAFF.